Each of the 24 T cell receptor beta chains below was sequenced from the same sample in a study of blood T cell repertoires in COVID-19. Measured with immunoSEQ multiplex PCR; TCRdb has only the in-frame clones, and not every one. The repertoire holds 30,000 to 35,000 clones, around 84% seen once, with more than 12% in the top ten. Sequencing was performed on peripheral blood. These receptors came from a human donor with acute or convalescent COVID-19. The donor label of this sample is uncertain.

This chain links TRBV10-3 with TRBJ2-6; TRBD1 matches at 10 bases. This CDR3 is 16 amino acids long. V trimming: 4 bases; J trimming: 2 bases; junction bases outside the gene matches: 2. The germline V gene encodes CDR1 ENHRY and CDR2 SYGVKD. CDR3 DNA: TGTGCCATCAGTGGAGGACAGGGGGCTGGGGCCAACGTCCTGACTTTC. The encoded protein is CAISGGQGAGANVLTF.

The J gene is TRBJ1-2, the V gene TRBV19; D gene uncertain. CDR3 length equals 15 residues. The germline V gene has CDR1 LNHDA and CDR2 SQIVND (reference sequence). V was clipped by 7 bases and J by 0 bases, with 15 bases between them. The CDR3 DNA follows: TGTGCCAGTAAACCAGGAGGGTCCGCTAACTATGGCTACACCTTC. Its protein is CASKPGGSANYGYTF.

The chain is built from TRBV10-3 and TRBJ1-5; 9 bases fit TRBD1. The CDR3 totals 14 residues. In germline, CDR1 is ENHRY, CDR2 SYGVKD. V dropped 4 bases and J dropped 6; count of bases not matched to a gene: 4. CDR3 amino acids: CAISGQGGGQPQHF. DNA for the CDR3: TGTGCCATCAGTGGACAGGGGGGGGGTCAGCCCCAGCATTTT.

The table lists this clone with a few counts. The chain links TRBV6-2 or TRBV6-3 to TRBJ1-6; 7 bases agree with TRBD1. CDR3 length: 18 amino acids. CDR1 and CDR2 (germline): MNHEY, SVGEGT. Losses at the gene ends were 0 bases for V and 8 bases for J; bases not matched to a gene: 13. The CDR3 coding sequence is TGTGCCAGCAGTTACTCGGCGGAAGGGGGCGCGTTGTATTCACCCCTCCACTTT. Translated: CASSYSAEGGALYSPLHF.

The gene calls are TRBV19 and TRBJ1-4; TRBD1 matches 9 bases. Germline assignment: CDR1 LNHDA and CDR2 SQIVND (reference sequence). J was trimmed by 0 bases and V by 4 bases; bases with no gene match: 3. CDR3 length: 16 residues. CDR3 nucleotide sequence: TGTGCCAGTAGTAGGGGACAGGGTGCAACTAATGAAAAACTGTTTTTT. Protein sequence: CASSRGQGATNEKLFF.

The V gene is TRBV19, the J gene TRBJ2-5; D unclear. The germline V gene encodes CDR1 LNHDA and CDR2 SQIVND (reference sequence). V dropped 8 bases and J dropped 1 base, with 11 bases sitting between them. The CDR3 contains 13 residues. Here the CDR3 DNA reads TGTGCCAGTGCCCGTTTAGTCCAAGAGACCCAGTACTTC. It translates to CASARLVQETQYF.

J is TRBJ1-5 and V is TRBV7-3; D remains ambiguous. The CDR3 has 13 residues. V was shortened by 5 bases and J by 6 bases, with 11 bases between the two germline ends. CDR1 is SGHTA, CDR2 FQGTGA, per germline. The CDR3 sequence is CASSLNSFQPQHF. The CDR3 DNA sequence: TGTGCCAGCAGCCTAAATAGTTTTCAGCCCCAGCATTTT.

This sequence joins TRBV6-5 and TRBJ1-2, with D hard to call. Trimming shortened V by 5 bases and J by 0 bases, and 13 bases separated the two germline ends. Per germline, CDR1 MNHEY and CDR2 SVGAGI. The CDR3 covers 15 residues. The CDR3 region is CASSKTSIPNYGYTF. The CDR3 DNA is TGTGCCAGCAGTAAGACAAGTATACCTAACTATGGCTACACCTTC.

V and J are TRBV3-1 (or the pseudogene TRBV3-2) and TRBJ2-2; TRBD1 might be the D (7 bases). Germline lookup yields CDR1 LGHDT and CDR2 YNNKEL (reference sequence). The V end was cut by 2 bases, the J end by 7 bases, with 17 bases between. The CDR3 is made up of 16 amino acids. CDR3 sequence: CASSQSPGGSGGELFF. The CDR3 nucleotides are TGTGCCAGCAGCCAATCGCCAGGGGGGTCGGGCGGGGAGCTGTTTTTT.

V is TRBV11-2 and J is TRBJ1-2; TRBD1 matches at 12 bases. The CDR3 extends over 17 amino acids. V lost 5 bases and J lost 3; bases outside the gene matches: 10. The V gene's germline CDR1 is SGHAT and CDR2 FQNNGV. The CDR3 DNA reads TGTGCCAGCAGCGGAGTGCGGGGACAGGGGGCTGACTATGGCTACACCTTC. Its translation: CASSGVRGQGADYGYTF.

The chain recombines TRBV2 with TRBJ2-1, with no clear D. V shed 6 bases and J shed 6 bases, with 15 bases lying between them. Per germline, CDR1 SNHLY and CDR2 FYNNEI. The CDR3 contains 14 residues. The CDR3 DNA sequence: TGTGCCAGCAGCAGACTCATATCTGGCAATGAGCAGTTCTTC. Protein sequence: CASSRLISGNEQFF. The full variable domain, with the rest looked up from reference TRBV2 and TRBJ2-1, is EPEVTQTPSHQVTQMGQEVILRCVPISNHLYFYWYRQILGQKVEFLVSFYNNEISEKSEIFDDQFSVERPDGSNFTLKIRSTKLEDSAMYFCASSRLISGNEQFFGPGTRLTVL.

This chain links TRBV30 with TRBJ2-5; 11 bases map to TRBD2. Germline V gene data show CDR1 as GTSNPN and CDR2 as SVGIG (reference sequence). The CDR3 is made up of 15 amino acids. V trimming: 0 bases; J trimming: 2 bases; junction bases outside the gene matches: 2. The CDR3: CAWSVLAGGQETQYF. For the CDR3, the DNA is TGTGCCTGGAGTGTATTAGCGGGAGGGCAAGAGACCCAGTACTTC.

V is TRBV4-2 and J is TRBJ1-4; TRBD1 aligns across 7 bases. Germline CDR1 reads LGHNA; CDR2 reads YNFKEQ. Germline trimming cut 10 bases from V and 6 bases from J; bases unmatched to any gene: 14. The CDR3 totals 15 residues. CDR3 in amino acids: CATQESQGLDEKLFF. The CDR3 DNA sequence: TGTGCCACTCAAGAATCACAGGGGCTCGATGAAAAACTGTTTTTT.

This CDR3 reads CASSLFTGGWNEQFF. DNA for the CDR3: TGTGCCAGCAGCTTATTTACAGGGGGCTGGAATGAGCAGTTCTTC. The genes are TRBV7-2 and TRBJ2-1; TRBD1 agrees at 9 bases. This CDR3 has 15 residues. The germline gives CDR1 SGHTA, CDR2 FQGNSA. The V segment lost 2 bases and the J segment 7 bases; nucleotides outside the gene matches: 6.

V and J are TRBV7-3 and TRBJ1-2, with D perhaps TRBD1 (5 bases). This CDR3 has 14 amino acids. V was shortened by 5 bases and J by 6 bases, with 16 bases between the two germline ends. CDR1 SGHTA and CDR2 FQGTGA come from the germline V gene. In nucleotides, the CDR3 is TGTGCCAGCAGCCCGAGACACTTAGGGGATGGCTACACCTTC. Its protein is CASSPRHLGDGYTF.

V and J are TRBV2 and TRBJ1-6; 10 bases line up with TRBD1. Germline CDR1 SNHLY, CDR2 FYNNEI. This CDR3 comprises 16 residues. The trim removed 4 bases at V and 9 bases at J, leaving 9 bases unmatched. The CDR3 is CASSVRDRGLGSPLHF. In DNA, the CDR3 is TGTGCCAGCAGTGTGAGGGACAGGGGCCTGGGTTCACCCCTCCACTTT.

The chain has TRBV28 and TRBJ1-6, with D possibly matching TRBD1 (6 bases). The ends were cut back, 5 bases at V and 9 bases at J, with 11 bases in the middle. This CDR3 is built from 13 residues. The germline V gene has CDR1 MDHEN and CDR2 SYDVKM. CDR3 DNA: TGTGCCAGCAGTAGGGGGAGAGGTTCACCCCTCCACTTT. As protein: CASSRGRGSPLHF.

V is TRBV2 and J is TRBJ2-7, with 7 positions matching TRBD1. Germline CDR1 SNHLY, CDR2 FYNNEI. Trimming cost V 8 bases and J 4 bases; bases outside gene matches: 8. This CDR3 comprises 13 residues. The CDR3 DNA reads as TGTGCCAGCTCTACGGGACAGTCTTACGAGCAGTACTTC. It specifies CASSTGQSYEQYF.

The J gene is TRBJ2-2, the V gene TRBV13; 10 positions agree with TRBD1. Germline V gene data show CDR1 as PRHDT and CDR2 as FYEKMQ (reference sequence). The CDR3 covers 16 residues. With V trimmed by 4 bases and J by 6 bases, 8 bases remained unmatched. The CDR3, as DNA: TGTGCCAGCAGCTCGCCGCGACAGGGGGCGGCCGGGGAGCTGTTTTTT. Translating gives CASSSPRQGAAGELFF.

This clone is a singleton in its sample. The J gene is TRBJ1-6, the V gene TRBV7-2; a weak D match, TRBD1 (5 bases). From germline, CDR1 is SGHTA and CDR2 FQGNSA. V shed 2 bases and J shed 11 bases, with 10 bases lying between them. The length of the CDR3 is 13 residues. The CDR3 bases are TGTGCCAGCAGCTTACCAGGGAATCCACCCCTCCACTTT. Translation gives CASSLPGNPPLHF.

The genes are TRBV18 and TRBJ2-2; no reliable D call. The germline V and J ends were trimmed by 5 bases and 4 bases, with 8 bases remaining between them. This CDR3 is 13 amino acids long. Germline V gene sequence: CDR1 KGHSH, CDR2 LQKENI. CDR3 region: CASSLNPTGELFF. CDR3 coding DNA: TGTGCCAGCTCATTAAATCCCACCGGGGAGCTGTTTTTT.

This clone was observed once. The rearrangement joins TRBV7-2 to TRBJ2-7, with 7 bases lining up with TRBD1. With V trimmed by 5 bases and J by 4 bases, 5 bases remained unmatched. Germline V gene data show CDR1 as SGHTA and CDR2 as FQGNSA. CDR3 length: 13 residues. As DNA, the CDR3 is TGTGCCAGCAGCCGGGACAGCATTTACGAGCAGTACTTC. Translating it yields CASSRDSIYEQYF.

The V gene is TRBV28, the J gene TRBJ1-5; no clear D gene. The germline V gene encodes CDR1 MDHEN and CDR2 SYDVKM. This CDR3 comprises 17 residues. Trimming took off 1 base at V and 2 bases at J, with 15 bases between the two ends. The CDR3 DNA reads as TGTGCCAGCAGTTTATATAGCACCCGACGGGGCAATCAGCCCCAGCATTTT. Its protein is CASSLYSTRRGNQPQHF.

V usage is TRBV2 and J usage is TRBJ2-7; TRBD1 agrees at 7 bases. The germline V gene has CDR1 SNHLY and CDR2 FYNNEI. J gave up 2 bases and V 8 bases, and 9 bases lay outside the gene matches. The CDR3 consists of 14 residues. The CDR3 loop reads CASRGQWNTYEQYF. As DNA, the CDR3 is TGTGCCAGCCGGGGACAGTGGAATACCTACGAGCAGTACTTC.